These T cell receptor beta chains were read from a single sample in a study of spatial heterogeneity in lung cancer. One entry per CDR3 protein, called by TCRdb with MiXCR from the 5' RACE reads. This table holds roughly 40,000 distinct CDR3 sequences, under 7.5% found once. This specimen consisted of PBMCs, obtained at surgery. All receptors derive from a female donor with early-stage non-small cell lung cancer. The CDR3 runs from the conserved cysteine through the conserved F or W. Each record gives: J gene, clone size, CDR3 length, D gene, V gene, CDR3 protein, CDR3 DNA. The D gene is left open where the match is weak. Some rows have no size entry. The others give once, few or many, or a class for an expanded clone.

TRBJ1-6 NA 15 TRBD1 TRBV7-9 CASSPRDRVNSPLHF TGTGCCAGCAGCCCACGGGACAGGGTAAATTCACCCCTCCACTTT
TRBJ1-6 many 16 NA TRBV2 CASSGRDTGTNSPLHF TGTGCCAGCAGTGGCCGGGACACGGGGACCAATTCACCCCTCCACTTT
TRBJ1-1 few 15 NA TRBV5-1 CASSLGPVMNTEAFF TGCGCCAGCAGCTTGGGGCCGGTTATGAACACTGAAGCTTTCTTT
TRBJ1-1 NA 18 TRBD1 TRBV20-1 CSARAGDRGYYGNTEAFF TGCAGTGCTAGAGCCGGGGACAGGGGGTATTACGGGAACACTGAAGCTTTCTTT
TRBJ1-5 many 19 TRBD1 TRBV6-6 CASRLTGTGRLYSNQPQHF TGTGCCAGCAGGCTGACCGGGACAGGTCGCCTTTATAGCAATCAGCCCCAGCATTTT
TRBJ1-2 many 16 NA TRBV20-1 CSVSEQGRRRGYGYTF TGCAGTGTCAGCGAGCAGGGGAGGAGGAGAGGCTATGGCTACACCTTC
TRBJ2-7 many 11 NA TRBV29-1 CSVGLAYEQYF TGCAGCGTTGGCTTAGCCTACGAGCAGTACTTC
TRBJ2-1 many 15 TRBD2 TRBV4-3 CASSPAGDSYNEQFF TGCGCCAGCAGCCCAGCGGGGGACTCCTACAATGAGCAGTTCTTC
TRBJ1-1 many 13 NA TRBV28 CASSLGKNTEAFF TGTGCCAGCAGTTTGGGCAAGAACACTGAAGCTTTCTTT
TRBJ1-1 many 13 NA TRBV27 CASSLTRNTEAFF TGTGCCAGCAGTTTGACTAGGAACACTGAAGCTTTCTTT
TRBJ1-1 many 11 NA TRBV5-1 CASSSGPSAFF TGCGCCAGCAGCTCGGGTCCTTCGGCTTTCTTT
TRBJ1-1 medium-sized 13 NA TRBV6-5 CASSLDRNTEAFF TGTGCCAGCAGTCTTGACAGGAACACTGAAGCTTTCTTT
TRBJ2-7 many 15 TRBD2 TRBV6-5 CASSSGAGGSYEQYF TGTGCCAGCAGTTCCGGCGCCGGGGGGTCCTACGAGCAGTACTTC
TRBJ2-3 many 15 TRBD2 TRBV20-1 CSAPGLGLMTDTQYF TGCAGTGCTCCGGGACTAGGTCTTATGACAGATACGCAGTATTTT
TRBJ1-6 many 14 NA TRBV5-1 CASSLDGNNSPLHF TGCGCCAGCAGCTTGGACGGAAATAATTCACCCCTCCACTTT
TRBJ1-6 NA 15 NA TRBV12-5 CASGLVLGESSPLHF TGTGCTAGTGGTTTGGTACTTGGGGAGTCCTCACCCCTCCACTTT
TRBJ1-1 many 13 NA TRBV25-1 CASSEYGSTEAFF TGTGCCAGCAGTGAATACGGGTCCACTGAAGCTTTCTTT
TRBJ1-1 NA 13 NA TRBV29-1 CSVEPGRNTEAFF TGCAGCGTTGAACCAGGGAGGAACACTGAAGCTTTCTTT
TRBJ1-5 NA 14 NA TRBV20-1 CSASRENRNQPQHF TGCAGTGCTAGTAGAGAAAACAGGAATCAGCCCCAGCATTTT
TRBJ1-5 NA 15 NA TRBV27 CASSPQGLRNQPQHF TGTGCCAGCAGTCCACAGGGATTGAGGAATCAGCCCCAGCATTTT
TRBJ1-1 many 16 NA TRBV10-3 CAISEFSPVSNTEAFF TGTGCCATCAGTGAGTTTAGTCCGGTATCGAACACTGAAGCTTTCTTT
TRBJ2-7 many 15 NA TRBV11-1 CASSKRGPSSYEQYF TGTGCCAGCAGCAAGAGGGGCCCAAGCTCCTACGAGCAGTACTTC
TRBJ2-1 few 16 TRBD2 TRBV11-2 CASSLKRGLNYNEQFF TGTGCCAGCAGCTTGAAGCGGGGGCTAAACTACAATGAGCAGTTCTTC
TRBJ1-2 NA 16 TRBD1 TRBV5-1 CASSSPGTGGAYGYTF TGCGCCAGCAGCTCCCCCGGGACAGGGGGCGCCTATGGCTACACCTTC
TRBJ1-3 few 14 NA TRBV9 CASSADFSGNTIYF TGTGCCAGCAGCGCCGATTTCTCTGGAAACACCATATATTTT